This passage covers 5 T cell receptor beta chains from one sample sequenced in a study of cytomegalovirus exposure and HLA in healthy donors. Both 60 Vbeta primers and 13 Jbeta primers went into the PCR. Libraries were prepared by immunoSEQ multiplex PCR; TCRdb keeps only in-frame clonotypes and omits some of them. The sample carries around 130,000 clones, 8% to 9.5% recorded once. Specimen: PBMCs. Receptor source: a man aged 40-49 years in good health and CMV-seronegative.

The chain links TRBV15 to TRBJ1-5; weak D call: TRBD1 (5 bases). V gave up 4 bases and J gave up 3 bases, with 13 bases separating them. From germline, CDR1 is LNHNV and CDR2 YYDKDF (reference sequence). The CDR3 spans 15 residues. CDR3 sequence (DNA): TGTGCCACCAGCACCCTCGGACAATACAATCAGCCCCAGCATTTT. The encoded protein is CATSTLGQYNQPQHF.

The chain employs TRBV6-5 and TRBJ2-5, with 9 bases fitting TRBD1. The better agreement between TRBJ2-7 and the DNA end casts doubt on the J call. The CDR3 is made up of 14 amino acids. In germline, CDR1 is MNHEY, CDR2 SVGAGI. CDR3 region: CASSWDRENYEQYF. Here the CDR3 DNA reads TGTGCCAGCAGTTGGGACAGGGAGAATTACGAGCAGTACTTC.

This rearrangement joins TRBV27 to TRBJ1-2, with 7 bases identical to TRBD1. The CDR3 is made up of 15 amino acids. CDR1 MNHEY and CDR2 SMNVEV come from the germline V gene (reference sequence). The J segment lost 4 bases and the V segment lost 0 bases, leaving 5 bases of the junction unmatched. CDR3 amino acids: CASSLSRDSGYGYTF. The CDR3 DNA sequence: TGTGCCAGCAGTTTATCCAGGGACAGCGGCTATGGCTACACCTTC.

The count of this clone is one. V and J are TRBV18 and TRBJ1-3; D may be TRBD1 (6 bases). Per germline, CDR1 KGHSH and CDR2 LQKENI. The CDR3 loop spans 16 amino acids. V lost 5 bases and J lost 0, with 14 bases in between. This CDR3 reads CASSAGGRSSGNTIYF. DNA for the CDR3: TGTGCCAGCTCAGCGGGGGGCCGAAGCTCTGGAAACACCATATATTTT. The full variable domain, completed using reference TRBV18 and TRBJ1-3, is NAGVMQNPRHLVRRRGQEARLRCSPMKGHSHVYWYRQLPEEGLKFMVYLQKENIIDESGMPKERFSAEFPKEGPSILRIQQVVRGDSAAYFCASSAGGRSSGNTIYFGEGSWLTVV.

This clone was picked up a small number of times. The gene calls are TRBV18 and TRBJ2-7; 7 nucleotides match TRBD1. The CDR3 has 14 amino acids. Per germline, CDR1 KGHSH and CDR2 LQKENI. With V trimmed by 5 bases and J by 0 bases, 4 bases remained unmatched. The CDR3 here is CASSEGQPSYEQYF. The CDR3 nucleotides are TGTGCCAGCTCAGAGGGACAGCCCTCCTACGAGCAGTACTTC.